In its sample, the clone carrying this TCR beta chain was seen a few times. Stated time point: patch test 1, 2 weeks after DPC sensitization. Treatment of the sample: therapeutic diphenylcyclopropenone sensitization with weekly scalp DPC. The data were obtained in a study of human T cells and chemical hapten exposure. Per the authors' pipeline: The median was 95,638 TCRs per sample, ranging 23,224 to 690,600. TCRdb analysed the RACE reads with MiXCR anew, one entry per CDR3 protein. TCRdb, not the authors, supplied the V and J calls. The table has fewer than 500,000 distinct CDR3 sequences, roughly 4.8% seen once. The sample was whole blood, taken in connection with sensitization to the hapten diphenylcyclopropenone (DPC). The TCR comes from a woman in her fifties or sixties with alopecia areata. Some clones in this sample may be carry-over from other donors' samples.

The CDR3 loop is CASSHGQRNYGYTF. The CDR3 nucleotides read TGTGCCAGCAGCCATGGACAGCGTAACTATGGCTACACCTTC. V is TRBV7-9 and J is TRBJ1-2; possible D gene TRBD1, 6 bases. This CDR3 contains 14 residues. V dropped 5 bases and J dropped 1 base, with 11 bases sitting between them. Germline loops: CDR1 SEHNR, CDR2 FQNEAQ (reference sequence). The entire variable domain, with the rest obtained from reference TRBV7-9 and TRBJ1-2, is as follows: DTGVSQNPRHKITKRGQNVTFRCDPISEHNRLYWYRQTLGQGPEFLTYFQNEAQLEKSRLLSDRFSAERPKGSFSTLEIQRTEQGDSAMYLCASSHGQRNYGYTFGSGTRLTVV.